The rows below give T cell receptor beta chains drawn from one sample of a study of blood T cells in healthy people across ages. MiXCR was run by TCRdb on the 5' RACE reads, yielding one entry per CDR3 protein. The sample has about 2 million distinct CDR3 sequences, roughly 52% seen once. Sequenced input: blood. The receptors originated from a woman aged 35 to 49 in good health. CDR3s include the opening cysteine and the closing phenylalanine or tryptophan. D genes are given only for firm matches. The listing skips clone size in some rows; elsewhere it reads once, few, many or a size class.

CDR3: CASSHGTGESPLHF
DNA: TGCGCCAGCAGCCACGGGACAGGGGAATCACCCCTCCACTTT
J: TRBJ1-6
V: TRBV5-1
size: NA
D: TRBD1

CDR3: CSASRQGCGYTF
DNA: TGCAGCGCCTCCAGACAGGGGTGCGGCTACACCTTC
J: TRBJ1-2
V: TRBV29-1
size: NA
D: TRBD1

CDR3: CASSYLGGIETQYF
DNA: TGTGCCAGCAGTTACCTCGGAGGGATAGAGACCCAGTACTTC
J: TRBJ2-5
V: TRBV6-5
size: few
D: NA

CDR3: CASSEALSDGNIQYF
DNA: TGTGCCAGCAGCGAGGCCCTTTCCGACGGGAACATTCAGTACTTC
J: TRBJ2-4
V: TRBV3-1
size: few
D: NA

CDR3: CASSATVEAQETQYF
DNA: TGTGCCAGCAGCGCCACGGTGGAGGCTCAAGAGACCCAGTACTTC
J: TRBJ2-5
V: TRBV7-2
size: NA
D: NA

CDR3: CASSSNRNGYTF
DNA: TGTGCCAGCAGCTCAAACAGGAATGGCTACACCTTC
J: TRBJ1-2
V: TRBV7-2
size: few
D: NA

CDR3: CASSASPGGTEAFF
DNA: TGTGCCAGCAGCGCTAGCCCCGGTGGTACTGAAGCTTTCTTT
J: TRBJ1-1
V: TRBV7-9
size: NA
D: NA

CDR3: CSVVPGQGRFNEQYF
DNA: TGCAGCGTTGTCCCCGGGCAGGGTAGGTTCAATGAGCAGTACTTC
J: TRBJ2-5
V: TRBV29-1
size: NA
D: NA

CDR3: CASSRGGAAYNEQFF
DNA: TGTGCCAGCAGCCGCGGGGGGGCCGCTTACAATGAGCAGTTCTTC
J: TRBJ2-1
V: TRBV11-2
size: few
D: TRBD2

CDR3: CASSEAPGRTMNTEAFF
DNA: TGTGCCAGCAGTGAAGCTCCCGGACGGACCATGAACACTGAAGCTTTCTTT
J: TRBJ1-1
V: TRBV2
size: NA
D: NA

CDR3: CASSWGPSSYNEQFF
DNA: TGCGCCAGCAGCTGGGGGCCTAGTTCCTACAATGAGCAGTTCTTC
J: TRBJ2-1
V: TRBV5-1
size: NA
D: NA

CDR3: CASSGNRRDYTF
DNA: TGTGCCAGCAGCGGGAACCGTCGCGACTACACCTTC
J: TRBJ1-2
V: TRBV9
size: NA
D: NA

CDR3: CAISESFKASPSNYGYTF
DNA: TGTGCCATCAGTGAGTCTTTTAAGGCCTCACCGTCTAACTATGGCTACACCTTC
J: TRBJ1-2
V: TRBV10-3
size: NA
D: NA

CDR3: CASSQSRTAQETQYF
DNA: TGTGCCAGCAGCCAAAGCAGGACAGCCCAAGAGACCCAGTACTTC
J: TRBJ2-5
V: TRBV11-1
size: few
D: NA

CDR3: CSSRRQGLTDTQYF
DNA: TGCAGTAGCCGGCGACAGGGCCTGACAGATACGCAGTATTTT
J: TRBJ2-3
V: TRBV20-1
size: NA
D: TRBD1

CDR3: CASSVQNSNQPQHF
DNA: TGTGCCAGCAGCGTACAGAATAGCAATCAGCCCCAGCATTTT
J: TRBJ1-5
V: TRBV9
size: once
D: NA